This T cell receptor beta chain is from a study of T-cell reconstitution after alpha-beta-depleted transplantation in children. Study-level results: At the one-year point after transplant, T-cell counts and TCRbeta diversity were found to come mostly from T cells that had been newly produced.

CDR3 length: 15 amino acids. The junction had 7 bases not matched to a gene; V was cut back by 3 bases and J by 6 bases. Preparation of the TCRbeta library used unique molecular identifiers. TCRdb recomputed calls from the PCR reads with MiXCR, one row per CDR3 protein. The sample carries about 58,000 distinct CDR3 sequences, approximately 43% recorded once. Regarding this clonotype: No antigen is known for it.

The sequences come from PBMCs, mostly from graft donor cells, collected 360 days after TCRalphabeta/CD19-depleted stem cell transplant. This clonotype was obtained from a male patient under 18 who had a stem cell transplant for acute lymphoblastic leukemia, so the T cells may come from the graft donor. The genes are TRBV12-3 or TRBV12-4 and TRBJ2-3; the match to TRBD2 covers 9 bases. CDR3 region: CASSFSSGASDTQYF. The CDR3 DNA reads TGTGCCAGCAGTTTTTCTAGCGGGGCATCGGATACGCAGTATTTT.